Listed below are T cell receptor beta chains from one sample, sequenced in a study of blood T cells in healthy people across ages. One entry per CDR3 protein results from TCRdb running MiXCR on the 5' RACE reads. Of around 780,000 distinct CDR3 sequences in the sample, approximately 53% were seen once. The sequenced sample consisted of blood. The receptors stem from a man aged 35-49 years in good health. CDR3s include the opening cysteine and the closing phenylalanine or tryptophan. Each record gives: D gene, clone size, V gene, J gene, CDR3 protein, CDR3 DNA. The D gene is left open where the match is weak. Some rows mark clone size as missing; the rest say once, few, many or name a class of expanded clone.

D: -
size: -
V: TRBV20-1
J: TRBJ2-2
CDR3: CSARRGAQDTGELFF
DNA: TGCAGCGCTAGGAGAGGGGCGCAGGACACCGGGGAGCTGTTTTTT

D: TRBD2
size: -
V: TRBV9
J: TRBJ2-3
CDR3: CASSATGTSVDTQYF
DNA: TGTGCCAGCAGCGCCACCGGGACTAGTGTTGATACGCAGTATTTT

D: -
size: -
V: TRBV29-1
J: TRBJ2-7
CDR3: CSVLGTKQYF
DNA: TGCAGCGTTCTCGGGACCAAGCAGTACTTC

D: TRBD1
size: -
V: TRBV12-3/TRBV12-4
J: TRBJ2-1
CDR3: CASTTGGSYNEQFF
DNA: TGTGCCAGCACCACAGGGGGATCCTACAATGAGCAGTTCTTC

D: -
size: -
V: TRBV29-1
J: TRBJ2-1
CDR3: CSVDGSTTSYNEQFF
DNA: TGCAGCGTTGACGGCTCGACAACCTCCTACAATGAGCAGTTCTTC

D: TRBD1
size: -
V: TRBV28
J: TRBJ1-2
CDR3: CASSRQGTIANYGYTF
DNA: TGTGCCAGCAGCAGACAGGGAACTATAGCTAACTATGGCTACACCTTC

D: -
size: -
V: TRBV6-1
J: TRBJ1-5
CDR3: CASSDFRWRVNQPQHF
DNA: TGTGCCAGCAGTGACTTCCGGTGGCGAGTTAATCAGCCCCAGCATTTT

D: -
size: -
V: TRBV5-6
J: TRBJ1-6
CDR3: CASSRRGTLILSLHF
DNA: TGTGCCAGCAGTCGGAGAGGTACCTTAATTCTATCCCTCCACTTT

D: TRBD2
size: -
V: TRBV4-1
J: TRBJ2-1
CDR3: CASSQNGLARTYNEQFF
DNA: TGCGCCAGCAGCCAAAATGGACTAGCAAGAACGTACAATGAGCAGTTCTTC

D: TRBD1
size: few
V: TRBV7-9
J: TRBJ2-1
CDR3: CASSRTGSPNEQFF
DNA: TGTGCCAGCAGCCGGACAGGGAGCCCGAATGAGCAGTTCTTC

D: TRBD2
size: -
V: TRBV6-6
J: TRBJ2-6
CDR3: CASSYGGVGANVLTF
DNA: TGTGCCAGCAGTTACGGGGGGGTTGGGGCCAACGTCCTGACTTTC

D: -
size: -
V: TRBV18
J: TRBJ1-5
CDR3: CASSLSVHSNQPQHF
DNA: TGTGCCAGCTCACTTTCGGTTCATAGCAATCAGCCCCAGCATTTT

D: TRBD1
size: -
V: TRBV28
J: TRBJ1-1
CDR3: CASSPQGVPTEAFF
DNA: TGTGCCAGCAGTCCCCAGGGGGTCCCAACTGAAGCTTTCTTT

D: -
size: -
V: TRBV12-3/TRBV12-4
J: TRBJ2-7
CDR3: CASRFTGGNPYEQYF
DNA: TGTGCCAGCAGATTTACAGGAGGAAACCCCTACGAGCAGTACTTC

D: -
size: -
V: TRBV6-4
J: TRBJ2-1
CDR3: CASSEVGGGATFF
DNA: -

D: -
size: -
V: TRBV6-1
J: TRBJ2-3
CDR3: CASFWGSGTDTQYF
DNA: TGTGCCAGCTTCTGGGGGAGCGGCACAGATACGCAGTATTTT

D: TRBD1
size: -
V: TRBV29-1
J: TRBJ2-7
CDR3: CSVTGQSSYEQYF
DNA: TGCAGCGTTACGGGACAGAGCTCCTACGAGCAGTACTTC

D: -
size: -
V: TRBV5-1
J: TRBJ1-6
CDR3: CASSPQGIDNSPLHF
DNA: TGCGCCAGCAGCCCGCAGGGGATTGATAATTCACCCCTCCACTTT

D: -
size: -
V: TRBV18
J: TRBJ2-2
CDR3: CASSPQDLLAGELFF
DNA: TGTGCCAGCTCACCACAGGATCTCTTGGCCGGGGAGCTGTTTTTT

D: -
size: few
V: TRBV15
J: TRBJ1-5
CDR3: CATSNLISGQPQHF
DNA: TGTGCCACCAGTAACCTCATAAGTGGGCAACCCCAGCATTTT

D: -
size: -
V: TRBV10-3
J: TRBJ2-5
CDR3: CAISVTAGSETQYF
DNA: TGTGCCATCAGTGTTACGGCGGGTTCCGAGACCCAGTACTTC

D: -
size: -
V: TRBV11-2
J: TRBJ1-2
CDR3: CASSVVRTANGYTF
DNA: TGTGCCAGCAGCGTAGTGCGGACAGCGAATGGCTACACCTTC

D: -
size: -
V: TRBV27
J: TRBJ1-1
CDR3: CASRAGTEAFF
DNA: TGTGCCAGCAGGGCCGGGACTGAAGCTTTCTTT

D: TRBD2
size: few
V: TRBV5-1
J: TRBJ2-3
CDR3: CASSLLERAGVLDTQYF
DNA: TGCGCCAGCAGCTTACTCGAAAGAGCGGGAGTTCTAGATACGCAGTATTTT

D: TRBD1
size: -
V: TRBV12-3/TRBV12-4
J: TRBJ2-7
CDR3: CASSLDTGDAYEQYF
DNA: TGTGCCAGCAGTTTAGATACAGGGGATGCCTACGAGCAGTACTTC

D: -
size: -
V: TRBV29-1
J: TRBJ2-5
CDR3: CSVRGGEETQYF
DNA: TGCAGCGTTCGGGGCGGGGAAGAGACCCAGTACTTC

D: -
size: -
V: TRBV5-1
J: TRBJ2-1
CDR3: CASSGGGAQSSYNEQFF
DNA: TGCGCCAGCAGCGGAGGGGGCGCGCAAAGCTCCTACAATGAGCAGTTCTTC